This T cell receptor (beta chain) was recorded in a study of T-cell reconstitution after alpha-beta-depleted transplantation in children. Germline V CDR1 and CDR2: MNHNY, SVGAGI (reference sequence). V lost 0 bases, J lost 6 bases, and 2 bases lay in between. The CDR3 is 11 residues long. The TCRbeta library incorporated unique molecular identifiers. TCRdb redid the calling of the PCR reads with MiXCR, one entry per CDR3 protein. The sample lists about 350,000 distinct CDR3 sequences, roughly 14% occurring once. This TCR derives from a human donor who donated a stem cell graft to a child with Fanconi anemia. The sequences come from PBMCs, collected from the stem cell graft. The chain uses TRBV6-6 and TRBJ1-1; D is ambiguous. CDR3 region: CASSYSAEAFF. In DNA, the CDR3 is TGTGCCAGCAGTTACTCGGCTGAAGCTTTCTTT.